This section outlines one T cell receptor beta chain sequence together with its context. The V segment lost 4 bases and the J segment 0 bases; nucleotides outside the gene matches: 0. The V gene's germline CDR1 is SNHLY and CDR2 FYNNEI. The CDR3 covers 15 residues. Original processing methods: Amplification of reference gene primers provided the estimated nucleated cell counts. The method was immunoSEQ multiplex PCR; TCRdb's version includes in-frame clones alone and lacks a portion of them. V and J calls and clone size are as listed in that table; D and trimming were resolved from the DNA. This table holds about 36,000 clones, around 90% found once. The entry originates in a study of blood T cell repertoires in COVID-19.

What was sequenced was peripheral blood. The V and J genes are TRBV2 and TRBJ2-3, with 11 positions matching TRBD2. This sequence originates from a man between 60 and 75 years old with acute or convalescent COVID-19. The DNA for the CDR3 is TGTGCCAGCAGTGGGACTAGCGGGAGCACAGATACGCAGTATTTT. It translates to CASSGTSGSTDTQYF.